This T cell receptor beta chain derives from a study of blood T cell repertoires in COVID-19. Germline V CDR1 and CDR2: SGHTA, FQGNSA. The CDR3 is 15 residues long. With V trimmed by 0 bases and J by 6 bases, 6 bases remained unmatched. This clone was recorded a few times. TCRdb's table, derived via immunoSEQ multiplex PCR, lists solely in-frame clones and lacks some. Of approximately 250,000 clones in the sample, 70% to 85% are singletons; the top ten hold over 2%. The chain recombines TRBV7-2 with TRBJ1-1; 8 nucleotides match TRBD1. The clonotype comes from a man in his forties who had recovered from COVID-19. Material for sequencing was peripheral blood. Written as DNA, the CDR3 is TGTGCCAGCAGCTTAGCCCGGACAGGGTGGGCTGAAGCTTTCTTT. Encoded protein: CASSLARTGWAEAFF.